This entry features one T cell receptor (beta chain) sequence. The data derive from a study of T cells in Graves' hyperthyroidism and ophthalmopathy. Germline CDR1 SQVTM, CDR2 ANQGSEA. CDR3 size: 13 residues. V was trimmed by 4 bases and J by 7 bases, leaving 13 bases between them. Lactation, pregnancy, other autoimmune disease or uncontrolled infection led to exclusion of patients. Researchers amplified the TCR beta CDR3 regions from RNA transcripts. When the TCR CDR3 underwent first-round RT-PCR, the HTBI primer set was used. A single record per CDR3 protein comes from TCRdb applying MiXCR to the multiplex PCR reads. The table has roughly 500,000 distinct CDR3 sequences, about half seen once.

Sample: peripheral blood or thyroid tissue (not recorded which). The source is an adult woman with Graves' disease, either hyperthyroidism or ophthalmopathy (not recorded which). The rearrangement joins TRBV29-1 to TRBJ2-2, with D unclear. CDR3 region: CSVVPGPVGELFF. CDR3 DNA sequence: TGCAGCGTTGTACCCGGGCCCGTCGGGGAGCTGTTTTTT.